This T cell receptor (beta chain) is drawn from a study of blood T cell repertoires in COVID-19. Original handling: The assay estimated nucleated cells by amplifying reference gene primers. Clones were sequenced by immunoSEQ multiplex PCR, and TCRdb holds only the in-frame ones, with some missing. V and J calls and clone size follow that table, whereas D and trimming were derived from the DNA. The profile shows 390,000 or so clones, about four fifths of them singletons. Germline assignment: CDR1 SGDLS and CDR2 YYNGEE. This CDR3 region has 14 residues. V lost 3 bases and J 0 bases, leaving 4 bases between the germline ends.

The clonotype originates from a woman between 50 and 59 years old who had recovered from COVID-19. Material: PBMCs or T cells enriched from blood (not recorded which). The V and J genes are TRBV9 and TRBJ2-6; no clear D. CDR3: CASSASSGANVLTF. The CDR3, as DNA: TGTGCCAGCAGCGCCAGCTCTGGGGCCAACGTCCTGACTTTC.